Given below is one TCR beta chain in context. Its ends do not fully match the called genes, so a read error is possible. CDR3 length equals 13 residues. Germline V gene data show CDR1 as SGHRS and CDR2 as YFSETQ. TCRdb ran MiXCR on the 5' RACE reads and lists one entry per CDR3 protein. The sample lists about 40,000 distinct CDR3 sequences, more than 20% occurring once. Treg sorting used a CD4+CD25+CD127-/low gate. Sequenced sample: Tregs sorted from a lymph node. The chain recombines TRBV5-1 with TRBJ1-1; D possibly corresponds to TRBD1 (5 bases). The TCR sequence derives from a female donor with breast cancer. CDR3 nucleotides: TGCGCCTGCAGCTTGGGACTCAACACTGAAGCTTTCTTT. The encoded protein is CACSLGLNTEAFF.